The present TCR beta chain was sequenced within a study of human T cells and chemical hapten exposure. The V and J ends lost 7 bases and 3 bases, in that order; junction bases with no gene match: 4. The germline CDR1 and CDR2 sequences are SQVTM and ANQGSEA. This CDR3 comprises 12 residues. In its sample, this clonotype was seen many times. Each CDR3 protein gets one entry after TCRdb re-called the RACE reads with MiXCR. The sample yields about 360,000 distinct CDR3 sequences, 4.8% seen once. Regarding time point: patch test 1, 2 weeks after DPC sensitization. The treatment here: therapeutic diphenylcyclopropenone sensitization with weekly scalp DPC.

The chain recombines TRBV29-1 with TRBJ1-1; the match to TRBD1 covers 8 bases. The sample was whole blood, taken in connection with sensitization to the hapten diphenylcyclopropenone (DPC). The sequence derives from a woman aged 45-65 years with alopecia areata. Some clones in this sample may be carry-over from other donors' samples. DNA of the CDR3: TGCAGCGGGATACAGGGGGACACTGAAGCTTTCTTT. Translation: CSGIQGDTEAFF.